Presented here are 30 T cell receptor beta chains from one specimen sequenced in a study of T cell changes during pregnancy in multiple sclerosis. Produced via immunoSEQ multiplex PCR; TCRdb's table is partial and in-frame only. In the table there are some 39,000 clones, 88% of which are singletons. The sample in question was CD8+ T cells from peripheral blood mononuclear cells, obtained in the first trimester of pregnancy. The source of these receptors is a female donor with multiple sclerosis, enrolled in a pregnancy study.

The chain combines TRBV27 with TRBJ1-5; D not certain. The germline V gene encodes CDR1 MNHEY and CDR2 SMNVEV (reference sequence). V lost 5 bases to trimming and J lost 0 bases, with 14 bases between them. CDR3 size: 16 residues. In DNA, the CDR3 is TGTGCCAGCAGTCCGGGAGGTATATATAGCAATCAGCCCCAGCATTTT. Protein product: CASSPGGIYSNQPQHF.

This clone was detected once. The gene calls are TRBV30 and TRBJ1-2; D is perhaps TRBD1 (6 bases). CDR3 size: 15 residues. The germline V and J ends were trimmed by 7 bases and 4 bases, with 22 bases remaining between them. Per the germline V gene, CDR1 is GTSNPN and CDR2 is SVGIG (reference sequence). CDR3 DNA: TGTGCCTCTTTACTCGAAAATACAGGGACCTATGGCTACACCTTC. This gives the protein CASLLENTGTYGYTF.

The rearrangement joins TRBV10-3 to TRBJ1-3; D is perhaps TRBD1 (5 bases). Germline CDR1 reads ENHRY; CDR2 reads SYGVKD. The CDR3 covers 16 residues. Trimming shortened V by 4 bases and J by 4 bases, and 17 bases separated the two germline ends. Here the CDR3 reads CAISGQGGETGNTIYF. In nucleotides, the CDR3 is TGTGCCATCAGTGGTCAGGGAGGGGAAACAGGAAACACCATATATTTT.

This clone was recorded only once. The chain recombines TRBV11-1 with TRBJ1-2; 9 bases map to TRBD1. Germline CDR1 and CDR2: SGHAT and FQDESV (reference sequence). The CDR3 is 16 residues long. The V segment lost 4 bases and the J segment 5 bases; nucleotides outside the gene matches: 11. The CDR3 nucleotides read TGTGCCAGCAGCTCGAACCTGGGGGACAGGGAATATGGCTACACCTTC. Protein: CASSSNLGDREYGYTF.

The chain uses TRBV15 and TRBJ2-1; TRBD1 matches at 9 bases. Germline-derived CDR1 and CDR2 are LNHNV and YYDKDF (reference sequence). V shed 3 bases, J shed 0 bases, and the junction held 0 bases outside the gene matches. CDR3 length equals 15 residues. CDR3 sequence: CATSRDRGSYNEQFF. For the CDR3, the DNA is TGTGCCACCAGCAGGGACAGGGGCTCCTACAATGAGCAGTTCTTC.

The CDR3 nucleotides read TGTGCCTGGAGCGGGACAGGGAGCACAGATACGCAGTATTTT. Amino acid sequence: CAWSGTGSTDTQYF. V and J are TRBV30 and TRBJ2-3; 9 bases fit TRBD1. CDR3 length equals 14 residues. V shed 3 bases, J shed 0 bases, and the junction held 1 base outside the gene matches. Per the germline V gene, CDR1 is GTSNPN and CDR2 is SVGIG (reference sequence).

The chain links TRBV9 to TRBJ2-1; perhaps TRBD1 as D (5 bases). Looked up from germline, CDR1 is SGDLS and CDR2 is YYNGEE. The CDR3 extends over 14 amino acids. V lost 4 bases and J lost 6, with 14 bases in between. The CDR3 DNA is TGTGCCAGCAGCCCCCAGCTGGGGCTCAATGAGCAGTTCTTC. Its translation is CASSPQLGLNEQFF.

This chain uses TRBV2 with TRBJ1-1; 8 nucleotides match TRBD1. The CDR3 sequence is 11 residues long. The trim removed 6 bases at V and 8 bases at J, leaving 2 bases unmatched. CDR1 and CDR2 from the germline V gene are SNHLY and FYNNEI. The CDR3 bases are TGTGCCAGCAGAACAGGGGGGGAAGCTTTCTTT. Translating gives CASRTGGEAFF.

The chain has TRBV29-1 and TRBJ1-1; weak D call: TRBD1 (5 bases). Deletions cut 2 bases from V and 8 bases from J, with 9 bases between. CDR3 length: 11 residues. Germline V gene data show CDR1 as SQVTM and CDR2 as ANQGSEA. The CDR3 sequence is CSVERGGEAFF. The CDR3 DNA reads TGCAGCGTTGAAAGGGGCGGCGAAGCTTTCTTT.

The chain couples TRBV11-2 to TRBJ1-1; TRBD1 aligns across 11 bases. Per germline, CDR1 SGHAT and CDR2 FQNNGV. The CDR3 is 14 amino acids. J was trimmed by 7 bases and V by 5 bases; bases with no gene match: 6. CDR3: CASSRTGGLLEAFF. The DNA for the CDR3 is TGTGCCAGCAGCCGGACAGGGGGCTTACTTGAAGCTTTCTTT.

This rearrangement joins TRBV11-2 to TRBJ2-7; D perhaps matches TRBD2 (5 bases). V was pared by 3 bases and J by 0 bases, with 15 bases between. The CDR3 spans 16 residues. Germline V CDR1 and CDR2: SGHAT, FQNNGV. The CDR3 loop reads CASSFLNEGRSYEQYF. The CDR3 DNA reads as TGTGCCAGCAGCTTCCTGAACGAGGGTCGCTCCTACGAGCAGTACTTC.

The sample holds one count of this clone. This chain links TRBV5-8 with TRBJ2-5; maybe TRBD2 (6 bases). The V end lost 6 bases, the J end lost 4 bases, and 25 bases lay between the germline ends. Germline loops: CDR1 SGHTS, CDR2 YDEGEE. This CDR3 region has 17 residues. CDR3 sequence reads: CASTSEEVSGRRETQYF. CDR3 nucleotide sequence: TGTGCCAGCACCTCAGAGGAGGTTAGCGGTAGGAGAGAGACCCAGTACTTC.

This clone was detected many times. CDR3: CASSELGQITEAFF. The CDR3 nucleotides read TGTGCCAGCAGTGAGCTGGGACAGATCACTGAAGCTTTCTTT. The V call is TRBV25-1, the J call TRBJ1-1; 7 bases are shared with TRBD1. Germline loops: CDR1 MGHDK, CDR2 SYGVNS. V was pared by 3 bases and J by 4 bases, with 5 bases of the junction left unmatched. This CDR3 is built from 14 residues.

Details on this clone: One end of the junction is discordant with germline, which a read error may explain. In DNA, the CDR3 is TGTGCTAGCAGCTTAGGAGGGCTAGCGGGACCCTACGAGCAGTACTTC. It is translated as CASSLGGLAGPYEQYF. This sequence joins TRBV7-7 and TRBJ2-7, with 9 nucleotides matching TRBD2. The CDR3 has 16 residues. Germline CDR1 reads SSHAT; CDR2 reads FNYEAQ (reference sequence).

The chain has TRBV7-6 and TRBJ2-7, with D possibly TRBD1 on 5 matching bases. Germline CDR1 is SGHVS and CDR2 is FNYEAQ. Trimming removed 0 bases at V and 5 bases at J, with 11 bases between. This CDR3 is 14 amino acids long. In nucleotides, the CDR3 is TGTGCCAGCAGCTTAGCCTCGGGCAGGGACGAGCAGTACTTC. Protein sequence: CASSLASGRDEQYF. Looking up the rest from reference TRBV7-6 and TRBJ2-7 gives the full variable domain: GAGVSQSPRYKVTKRGQDVALRCDPISGHVSLYWYRQALGQGPEFLTYFNYEAQQDKSGLPNDRFSAERPEGSISTLTIQRTEQRDSAMYRCASSLASGRDEQYFGPGTRLTVT.

The gene calls are TRBV27 and TRBJ2-7, with a weak D call TRBD2 (6 bases). Germline CDR1 reads MNHEY; CDR2 reads SMNVEV (reference sequence). CDR3 size: 14 residues. V lost 3 bases and J 5 bases, leaving 14 bases between the germline ends. In DNA form, the CDR3 reads TGTGCCAGCAGTTTTATCGGGAGCGGGCACGAGCAGTACTTC. It translates to CASSFIGSGHEQYF.

The chain couples TRBV5-6 to TRBJ2-7; 9 bases are a match to TRBD1. The CDR3 is 15 residues long. Per germline, CDR1 SGHDT and CDR2 YYEEEE. Trimming removed 4 bases from V and 3 bases from J; junction bases left unmatched: 8. The CDR3 sequence: CASSPGGQGNYEQYF. The CDR3 coding sequence is TGTGCCAGCAGCCCAGGGGGACAGGGCAACTACGAGCAGTACTTC.

The chain couples TRBV2 to TRBJ1-4; 7 bases match TRBD1. J gave up 8 bases and V 6 bases, and 9 bases lay outside the gene matches. The CDR3 contains 14 residues. The germline V gene has CDR1 SNHLY and CDR2 FYNNEI. The CDR3 region is CASSKTGFEEKLFF. CDR3 DNA sequence: TGTGCCAGCAGCAAGACAGGGTTTGAGGAAAAACTGTTTTTT.

This clone was picked up one time. Written as DNA, the CDR3 is TGTGCCAGCAGTTTATCTGGGGGGTCTGGAAACACCATATATTTT. Protein product: CASSLSGGSGNTIYF. This chain links TRBV27 with TRBJ1-3, with D possibly matching TRBD1 (5 bases). Trimming stripped 0 bases from V and 1 base from J, with 7 bases between. This CDR3 contains 15 residues. The germline gives CDR1 MNHEY, CDR2 SMNVEV (reference sequence).

This rearrangement joins TRBV4-1 to TRBJ1-2; 7 bases line up with TRBD1. The V segment lost 0 bases and the J segment 5 bases; nucleotides outside the gene matches: 9. CDR1 is MGHRA, CDR2 YSYEKL, per germline. The CDR3 length is 16 residues. CDR3 sequence (DNA): TGCGCCAGCAGCCAAGATGGTGACAGGGTAGGATATGGCTACACCTTC. It is translated as CASSQDGDRVGYGYTF.

The chain links TRBV13 to TRBJ1-5; TRBD1 is a possible D gene (5 bases). CDR1 and CDR2 from the germline V gene are PRHDT and FYEKMQ (reference sequence). V lost 3 bases and J 5 bases, leaving 8 bases between the germline ends. The CDR3 runs to 13 residues. CDR3 nucleotide sequence: TGTGCCAGCAGCTTTGGGGGGGATCAGCCCCAGCATTTT. Encoded protein: CASSFGGDQPQHF. Using reference TRBV13 and TRBJ1-5 for the parts outside the CDR3, the full variable domain is AAGVIQSPRHLIKEKRETATLKCYPIPRHDTVYWYQQGPGQDPQFLISFYEKMQSDKGSIPDRFSAQQFSDYHSELNMSSLELGDSALYFCASSFGGDQPQHFGDGTRLSIL.

This chain links TRBV11-3 with TRBJ1-1, with TRBD1 matching over 8 bases. CDR1 is SGHNT and CDR2 is YENEEA in the germline V gene. V lost 1 base to trimming and J lost 3 bases; unmatched junction nucleotides: 7. This CDR3 region has 16 residues. CDR3 DNA sequence: TGTGCCAGCAGCTTAGGACAGACAGGGGTAGACACTGAAGCTTTCTTT. As protein: CASSLGQTGVDTEAFF. The full variable domain, rest sourced from reference TRBV11-3 and TRBJ1-1, is EAGVVQSPRYKIIEKKQPVAFWCNPISGHNTLYWYLQNLGQGPELLIRYENEEAVDDSQLPKDRFSAERLKGVDSTLKIQPAELGDSAVYLCASSLGQTGVDTEAFFGQGTRLTVV.

This chain connects TRBV15 to TRBJ1-2; TRBD1 aligns across 8 bases. V lost 5 bases, J lost 4 bases, and 6 bases stayed unmatched. Germline CDR1 is LNHNV and CDR2 is YYDKDF (reference sequence). This CDR3 region has 14 residues. The CDR3 is CATSGGTGFYGYTF. For the CDR3, the DNA is TGTGCCACCAGCGGGGGGACAGGTTTCTATGGCTACACCTTC.

This rearrangement joins TRBV7-9 to TRBJ2-7; tentative D call: TRBD2 (6 bases). Trimming left V 5 bases short and J 3 bases short, with 11 bases between. The V gene's germline CDR1 is SEHNR and CDR2 FQNEAQ (reference sequence). The CDR3 covers 13 residues. The CDR3 loop is CASSLGGVYEQYF. CDR3 bases: TGTGCCAGCAGCCTCGGAGGGGTCTACGAGCAGTACTTC.

V is TRBV4-3 and J is TRBJ2-5; TRBD2 is a possible D gene (5 bases). Germline CDR1 LGHNA, CDR2 YSLEER. This CDR3 has 15 residues. Deletions cut 0 bases from V and 5 bases from J, with 13 bases between. This CDR3 is CASSQDRRFGETQYF. Written as DNA, the CDR3 is TGCGCCAGCAGCCAAGATCGGAGGTTTGGGGAGACCCAGTACTTC.

This rearrangement joins TRBV4-1 to TRBJ2-1; TRBD2 might be the D (6 bases). The CDR3 has 13 residues. Trimming removed 4 bases at V and 9 bases at J, with 13 bases between. Germline CDR1 MGHRA, CDR2 YSYEKL. As DNA, the CDR3 is TGCGCCAGCAGCCGGGGGGTAGAGCTTGAGCAGTTCTTC. Its protein product is CASSRGVELEQFF.

This clone was picked up a small number of times. The chain employs TRBV2 and TRBJ1-1; D not certain. Trimming cost V 5 bases and J 0 bases, with 7 bases left between them. This CDR3 is built from 13 residues. The germline V gene encodes CDR1 SNHLY and CDR2 FYNNEI. The CDR3 DNA sequence: TGTGCCAGCAGTACGGGGTTGAACACTGAAGCTTTCTTT. Its protein product is CASSTGLNTEAFF.

CDR3 region: CASSLGRATDTQYF. The CDR3 coding sequence is TGTGCCAGCAGCTTGGGCAGGGCAACAGATACGCAGTATTTT. The J gene is TRBJ2-3, the V gene TRBV5-4; a possible D gene is TRBD1 (5 bases). Per germline, CDR1 SGHNT and CDR2 YYREEE (reference sequence). CDR3 size: 14 residues. Trimming removed 0 bases from V and 3 bases from J, with 8 bases in between. The full variable domain, rest sourced from reference TRBV5-4 and TRBJ2-3, is ETGVTQSPTHLIKTRGQQVTLRCSSQSGHNTVSWYQQALGQGPQFIFQYYREEENGRGNFPPRFSGLQFPNYSSELNVNALELDDSALYLCASSLGRATDTQYFGPGTRLTVL.

This chain links TRBV7-9 with TRBJ2-7; TRBD2 aligns across 12 bases. The CDR3 loop spans 15 amino acids. V lost 4 bases and J lost 6; bases outside the gene matches: 7. CDR1 is SEHNR, CDR2 FQNEAQ, per germline (reference sequence). The CDR3 reads CASSSPASGGVEQYF. The CDR3 coding sequence is TGTGCCAGCAGCTCCCCGGCTAGCGGGGGGGTCGAGCAGTACTTC.

This chain uses TRBV7-3 with TRBJ2-3; maybe TRBD2 (6 bases). From germline, CDR1 is SGHTA and CDR2 FQGTGA. V lost 5 bases and J lost 4, with 13 bases in between. The CDR3 is made up of 14 amino acids. The CDR3 region has the DNA TGTGCCAGCAGCCCCCTAGGGACTGCAGATACGCAGTATTTT. It is translated as CASSPLGTADTQYF.